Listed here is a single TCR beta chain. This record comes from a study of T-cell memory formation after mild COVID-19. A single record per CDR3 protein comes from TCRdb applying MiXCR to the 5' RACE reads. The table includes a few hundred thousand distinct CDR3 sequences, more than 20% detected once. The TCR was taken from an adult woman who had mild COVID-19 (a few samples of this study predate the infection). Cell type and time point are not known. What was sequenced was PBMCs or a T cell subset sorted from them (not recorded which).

CDR3 coding DNA: TGTGCCAGCAGCCAACTAAGCAGTCTTTACGAGCAGTACTTC. Translation: CASSQLSSLYEQYF. The rearrangement links TRBV3-1 to TRBJ2-7, with D hard to call. Trimming took off 2 bases at V and 4 bases at J, with 12 bases between the two ends. This CDR3 contains 14 residues. Germline V lookup: CDR1 LGHDT, CDR2 YNNKEL (reference sequence).